Listed below are T cell receptor beta chains from one sample, sequenced in a study of cytomegalovirus exposure and HLA in healthy donors. Clones were sequenced by immunoSEQ multiplex PCR, and TCRdb holds only the in-frame ones, with some missing. This sample carries 120,000 or so clones, 80% to 90% of them seen once, and the ten largest clones take about 1.9%. Sequenced material: PBMCs. Source of these receptors: a woman aged 18-30 years in good health and CMV-seronegative. The conserved cysteine and the conserved F or W are not part of the CDR3 here. Size values are once, few and many counts, or a class for expanded clones, and some rows have none.

TRBV7-9	.	ASSPISGETQY
TRBV13	.	ASSPAEREGLETQY
TRBV28	.	ASSFIAEGAF
TRBV5-1	.	ASSLVGTPSWGYT
TRBV5-4	.	ASSRGTGHNYGYT
TRBV7-2	.	ASSLVAFTGTATYEQY
TRBV5-4	few	ASSFSGVGNTIY
TRBV4-2	.	ASSQDPAGDSYNEQF
TRBV19	.	ASSDPGGTGELF
TRBV15	.	ATSRRDRGGDQPQH
TRBV11-3	.	ASSYIWDSQETQY
TRBV10-3	.	AISESPLDRANYGYT
TRBV7-9	.	ASSFGEGEQY
TRBV21-1	.	ASSKGGTGGRAGGAYEQY
TRBV6-1	.	ASRDRVWEQY
TRBV27	.	ASSLSTGFSYNEQF
TRBV7-6	.	ASSFPRGQDYSNQPQH
TRBV4-2	.	ASSVDRGPFYEQY